What follows is one TCR beta chain and its context. What it binds is unknown. This sample was included in a study of shared clonotypes between healthy human individuals. Study in general: Three plates each covered CD4 naive and memory; CD8 naive two, CD8 memory one. Study-wide points: A handful of donors showed sharing of approximately 5% of naive CD4 clonotypes.

Sorted subsets were amplified in replicate PCRs using 200 to 250 ng DNA, roughly 30,000 T cell genomes. This table comes from immunoSEQ multiplex PCR, and its TCRdb copy is limited to in-frame clones, with some not included. The sample includes some 1 million clones, 60% to 80% seen only once; the top ten take roughly 1.5%. The CDR3 has 14 amino acids. CDR1 is MNHEY, CDR2 SMNVEV, per germline (reference sequence). V lost 3 bases and J 0 bases, leaving 5 bases between the germline ends. CD45RA-negative memory and CD45RA+ naive subsets were split from the CD4+ cells. The gene calls are TRBV27 and TRBJ1-4, with unresolved D. The TCR was taken from a young man in good health. The sequenced material came from memory CD4+ T cells sorted from blood. Subset noted: CD45RA-negative fraction. CDR3 bases: TGTGCCAGCAGTTTCTCTTCAACTAATGAAAAACTGTTTTTT. Translating it yields CASSFSSTNEKLFF.